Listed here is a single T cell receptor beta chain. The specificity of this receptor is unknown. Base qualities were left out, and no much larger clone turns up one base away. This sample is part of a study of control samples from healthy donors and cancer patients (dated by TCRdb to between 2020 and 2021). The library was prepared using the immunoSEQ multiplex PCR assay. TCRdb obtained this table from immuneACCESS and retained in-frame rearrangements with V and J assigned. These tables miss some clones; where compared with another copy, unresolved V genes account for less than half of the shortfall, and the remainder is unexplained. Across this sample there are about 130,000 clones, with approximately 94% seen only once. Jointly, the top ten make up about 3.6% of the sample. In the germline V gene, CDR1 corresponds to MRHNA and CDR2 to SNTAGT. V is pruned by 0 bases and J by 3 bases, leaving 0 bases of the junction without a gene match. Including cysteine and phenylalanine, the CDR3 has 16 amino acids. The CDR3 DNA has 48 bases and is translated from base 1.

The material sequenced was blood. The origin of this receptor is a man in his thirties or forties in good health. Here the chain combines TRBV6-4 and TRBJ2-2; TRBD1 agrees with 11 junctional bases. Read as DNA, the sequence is TGTGCCAGCAGTGACTCGGACAGGGGGCACACCGGGGAGCTGTTTTTT. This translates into CASSDSDRGHTGELFF.